A single sample is the source of the 29 T cell receptor beta chains below, sequenced in a study of beta chain features in type 1 diabetes. The whole isolated RNA underwent reverse transcription, so sequencing captured expressed TCRB transcripts. TCRdb's table, derived via immunoSEQ multiplex PCR, lists solely in-frame clones and lacks some. Of under 500,000 clones listed, 30% are singletons. Sequenced input: naive CD4+ T cells from blood. These receptors were collected from a man aged 18 to 35 in good health.

The sample holds a few counts of this clone. The chain is built from TRBV5-1 and TRBJ2-7, with a tentative D call TRBD1 (6 bases). CDR1 and CDR2 (germline): SGHRS, YFSETQ. Trimming shortened V by 0 bases and J by 7 bases, and 20 bases separated the two germline ends. This CDR3 region has 16 residues. CDR3 sequence reads: CASSLAAGQREREQYF. CDR3 in DNA: TGCGCCAGCAGCTTGGCGGCAGGACAGCGAGAGAGAGAGCAGTACTTC.

This clone was picked up a small number of times. The chain combines TRBV4-1 with TRBJ1-2; no clear D. The V end was cut by 4 bases, the J end by 6 bases, with 12 bases between. CDR3 length: 13 amino acids. Germline V gives CDR1 MGHRA, CDR2 YSYEKL. CDR3 DNA sequence: TGCGCCAGCAGCCTGACTGATCGGAATGGCTACACCTTC. The encoded protein is CASSLTDRNGYTF.

This clone was counted only a few times. This chain links TRBV4-2 with TRBJ1-4, with D tentatively TRBD1 (6 bases). The CDR3 runs 14 residues. Trimming stripped 4 bases from V and 3 bases from J, with 9 bases between. Germline V CDR1 and CDR2: LGHNA, YNFKEQ. The CDR3 loop is CASSLDSPNEKLFF. DNA for the CDR3: TGTGCCAGCAGCCTGGACAGTCCTAATGAAAAACTGTTTTTT.

This clone was detected only a few times. This chain connects TRBV18 to TRBJ2-7; unclear D gene. The germline V and J ends were trimmed by 3 bases and 7 bases, with 10 bases remaining between them. The CDR3 length is 12 residues. Germline values: CDR1 KGHSH, CDR2 LQKENI. CDR3 coding DNA: TGTGCCAGCTCACCGACCCTGTTGGAGCAGTACTTC. This encodes CASSPTLLEQYF.

This clone was detected only once. V usage is TRBV6-6 and J usage is TRBJ2-1, with a possible D match to TRBD1 (5 bases). The CDR3 spans 14 residues. Germline lookup yields CDR1 MNHNY and CDR2 SVGAGI (reference sequence). The V and J ends lost 2 bases and 8 bases respectively, with 13 bases between them. The CDR3 protein is CASSYGQGEDEQFF. CDR3 coding DNA: TGTGCCAGCAGTTACGGCCAGGGTGAGGATGAGCAGTTCTTC.

V usage is TRBV7-9 and J usage is TRBJ2-1; D gene unclear. The CDR3 sequence is 13 residues long. V gave up 3 bases and J gave up 4 bases, with 7 bases separating them. The V gene's germline CDR1 is SEHNR and CDR2 FQNEAQ (reference sequence). The CDR3 bases are TGTGCCAGCAGCTTTGCAGTTTACAATGAGCAGTTCTTC. It specifies CASSFAVYNEQFF.

The genes are TRBV9 and TRBJ2-5; TRBD1 or TRBD2 may be the D gene (5 bases each). Deletions cut 3 bases from V and 5 bases from J, with 20 bases between. Per the germline V gene, CDR1 is SGDLS and CDR2 is YYNGEE. This CDR3 spans 16 amino acids. The CDR3 loop is CASSEGSFMDAETQYF. The CDR3 DNA follows: TGTGCCAGCAGCGAGGGGAGCTTTATGGACGCGGAGACCCAGTACTTC.

The CDR3 loop is CASARDVTYNEQFF. The CDR3 DNA reads as TGTGCCAGCGCACGGGACGTGACGTACAATGAGCAGTTCTTC. This chain links TRBV18 with TRBJ2-1; D tentatively fits TRBD1 or TRBD2 (5 bases each). The V gene's germline CDR1 is KGHSH and CDR2 LQKENI. The CDR3 has 14 residues. V lost 8 bases and J lost 4, with 15 bases in between.

This clone was seen a handful of times. The J gene is TRBJ1-5, the V gene TRBV7-2; the match to TRBD1 covers 10 bases. V shed 5 bases and J 1 base; nucleotides not matched to a gene: 2. The germline gives CDR1 SGHTA, CDR2 FQGNSA. The CDR3 has 15 amino acids. The CDR3 loop reads CASSRQGASNQPQHF. The CDR3 DNA is TGTGCCAGCAGCCGACAGGGGGCCAGCAATCAGCCCCAGCATTTT.

This clone showed up just a few times. This chain uses TRBV28 with TRBJ2-1; TRBD2 matches at 9 bases. The CDR3 extends over 16 amino acids. Germline CDR1 MDHEN, CDR2 SYDVKM. J lost 4 bases, V lost 5 bases, and 9 bases had no gene match. CDR3 sequence (DNA): TGTGCCAGCAGTCCACCCGGGACTAGCCTTTACAATGAGCAGTTCTTC. Amino acids: CASSPPGTSLYNEQFF.

This chain joins TRBV6-6 and TRBJ2-7, with TRBD2 matching 9 bases. Germline V gene lookup returns CDR1 MNHNY and CDR2 SVGAGI (reference sequence). The CDR3 totals 16 residues. J was trimmed by 5 bases and V by 7 bases; bases with no gene match: 15. The CDR3, as DNA: TGTGCCAGCACAGAGCTAGCGGGACGGCTTCACCACGAGCAGTACTTC. It encodes CASTELAGRLHHEQYF.

This clone came up a few times. The chain is built from TRBV2 and TRBJ2-1; TRBD1 is a possible D gene (6 bases). The CDR3 runs 13 residues. With 7 bases removed from V and 4 bases from J, the gap between germline ends came to 11 bases. Germline CDR1 reads SNHLY; CDR2 reads FYNNEI. The CDR3 region has the DNA TGTGCCAGCACCTTAGACAGGTACAATGAGCAGTTCTTC. Protein sequence: CASTLDRYNEQFF.

This chain uses TRBV18 with TRBJ2-7; 9 bases are a match to TRBD1. This CDR3 has 16 amino acids. Germline V gene lookup returns CDR1 KGHSH and CDR2 LQKENI. V was clipped by 6 bases and J by 6 bases; unmatched bases: 15. DNA for the CDR3: TGTGCCAGCTCTCTTCAGCCGGGACAGGGATCGGGCGAGCAGTACTTC. Protein sequence: CASSLQPGQGSGEQYF.

This clone was seen a handful of times. V usage is TRBV28 and J usage is TRBJ2-4; 7 bases agree with TRBD2. The V segment lost 3 bases and the J segment 0 bases; nucleotides outside the gene matches: 5. CDR3 length: 16 amino acids. The germline CDR1 and CDR2 sequences are MDHEN and SYDVKM. Here the CDR3 DNA reads TGTGCCAGCAGTTTGCGGCTAGCGGTAGCCAAAAACATTCAGTACTTC. It yields the protein CASSLRLAVAKNIQYF.

The gene calls are TRBV2 and TRBJ1-2; maybe TRBD1 (6 bases). Germline assignment: CDR1 SNHLY and CDR2 FYNNEI. Deletions cut 6 bases from V and 8 bases from J, with 16 bases between. The CDR3 spans 13 residues. CDR3 DNA: TGTGCCAGCAGGTTCAGGGGTTCGGAAGGCTACACCTTC. Translation: CASRFRGSEGYTF.

This clone has just a few counts. This sequence joins TRBV4-2 and TRBJ2-3; D is perhaps TRBD2 (5 bases). V lost 0 bases to trimming and J lost 3 bases, with 10 bases between them. Germline CDR1 and CDR2: LGHNA and YNFKEQ. This CDR3 contains 15 residues. CDR3 DNA sequence: TGTGCCAGCAGCCAAGAGTCTAGCTCAACAGATACGCAGTATTTT. Translating it yields CASSQESSSTDTQYF.

This clone was counted only a few times. The chain recombines TRBV30 with TRBJ2-1, with no clear D. CDR3 length: 11 amino acids. The germline V and J ends were trimmed by 2 bases and 7 bases, with 6 bases remaining between them. Germline values: CDR1 GTSNPN, CDR2 SVGIG (reference sequence). The CDR3 sequence is CAWSLINEQFF. CDR3 DNA: TGTGCCTGGAGTCTGATAAATGAGCAGTTCTTC.

This clone was counted only a few times. The CDR3 DNA follows: TGTGCCAGTAAGGGGAGGTTGAACACTGAAGCTTTCTTT. Translation gives CASKGRLNTEAFF. V is TRBV6-1 and J is TRBJ1-1; TRBD1 might be the D (5 bases). Germline loops: CDR1 MNHNS, CDR2 SASEGT. V was shortened by 9 bases and J by 0 bases, with 11 bases between the two germline ends. The CDR3 is 13 residues long.

This clone was detected a few times. The chain joins TRBV7-9 to TRBJ2-1, with 11 bases matching TRBD2. Germline CDR1 is SEHNR and CDR2 is FQNEAQ (reference sequence). CDR3 length: 16 amino acids. J lost 5 bases, V lost 2 bases, and 5 bases had no gene match. CDR3 DNA sequence: TGTGCCAGCAGCTTATCCGGGACTAGCGGAAACAATGAGCAGTTCTTC. Translating gives CASSLSGTSGNNEQFF.

This chain links TRBV30 with TRBJ2-2; D is unclear. This CDR3 is 13 amino acids long. V lost 0 bases to trimming and J lost 4 bases, with 6 bases between them. The germline CDR1 and CDR2 sequences are GTSNPN and SVGIG (reference sequence). The DNA of the CDR3 is TGTGCCTGGAGTGTTCACAGCACCGGGGAGCTGTTTTTT. It yields the protein CAWSVHSTGELFF. The full variable domain, in which reference TRBV30 and TRBJ2-2 provide the parts outside the CDR3, is SQTIHQWPATLVQPVGSPLSLECTVEGTSNPNLYWYRQAAGRGLQLLFYSVGIGQISSEVPQNLSASRPQDRQFILSSKKLLLSDSGFYLCAWSVHSTGELFFGEGSRLTVL.

The chain employs TRBV7-2 and TRBJ2-3, with D possibly matching TRBD2 (6 bases). With 5 bases removed from V and 5 bases from J, the gap between germline ends came to 20 bases. Germline-derived CDR1 and CDR2 are SGHTA and FQGNSA. The CDR3 is made up of 16 amino acids. The CDR3 DNA is TGTGCCAGCAGCCTCCGGACCGGCCGGGGAGGAGATACGCAGTATTTT. Translation gives CASSLRTGRGGDTQYF.

The chain has TRBV15 and TRBJ2-3; 8 positions agree with TRBD2. The trim removed 3 bases at V and 1 base at J, leaving 9 bases unmatched. Germline V CDR1 and CDR2: LNHNV, YYDKDF (reference sequence). The CDR3 extends over 17 amino acids. This CDR3 is CATSRAQGGRRTDTQYF. The CDR3 DNA reads TGTGCCACCAGCAGGGCCCAAGGCGGGAGGCGCACAGATACGCAGTATTTT.

This chain connects TRBV25-1 to TRBJ2-7; TRBD1 or TRBD2 may be the D gene (5 bases each). CDR1 is MGHDK and CDR2 is SYGVNS in the germline V gene. Trimming removed 4 bases from V and 2 bases from J, with 12 bases in between. The CDR3 covers 14 residues. CDR3 in amino acids: CASSALGRAYEQYF. In DNA, the CDR3 is TGTGCCAGCAGTGCCCTGGGGCGGGCCTACGAGCAGTACTTC.

The chain carries TRBV30 and TRBJ2-7; unclear D gene. Germline V gene sequence: CDR1 GTSNPN, CDR2 SVGIG (reference sequence). The V gene lost 5 bases and the J gene lost 7 bases, with 18 bases spanning the gap. This CDR3 contains 13 residues. Here the CDR3 DNA reads TGTGCCTGGGGTCTAGAGAATCGAGGAGAGCAGTACTTC. It codes for CAWGLENRGEQYF.

This clone occurred a few times. The chain combines TRBV7-2 with TRBJ2-2; weak D call: TRBD2 (5 bases). CDR1 SGHTA and CDR2 FQGNSA come from the germline V gene. V lost 0 bases and J 7 bases, leaving 12 bases between the germline ends. The CDR3 runs 15 residues. The chain's CDR3 is CASSLAILEGGELFF. In DNA, the CDR3 is TGTGCCAGCAGCTTAGCCATTCTAGAGGGCGGGGAGCTGTTTTTT.

This clone was seen only a few times. The V call is TRBV5-6, the J call TRBJ2-7; D call uncertain. Trimming stripped 1 base from V and 4 bases from J, with 3 bases between. The CDR3 loop spans 11 amino acids. CDR1 and CDR2 (germline): SGHDT, YYEEEE. The CDR3 here is CASSLRYEQYF. For the CDR3, the DNA is TGTGCCAGCAGCTTGAGATACGAGCAGTACTTC.

The genes are TRBV10-3 and TRBJ2-1; 12 bases agree with TRBD2. V trimming: 0 bases; J trimming: 8 bases; junction bases outside the gene matches: 11. The CDR3 loop spans 18 amino acids. Looked up from germline, CDR1 is ENHRY and CDR2 is SYGVKD. In DNA form, the CDR3 reads TGTGCCATCAGTGAGTCGACAAGGGCTAGCGGGAGGGCCGATGAGCAGTTCTTC. Protein sequence: CAISESTRASGRADEQFF.

The chain joins TRBV10-3 to TRBJ1-5, with no clear D. The length of the CDR3 is 12 residues. Germline V lookup: CDR1 ENHRY, CDR2 SYGVKD. Trimming took off 6 bases at V and 1 base at J, with 4 bases between the two ends. The CDR3 nucleotides are TGTGCCATCAGGGACAGCAATCAGCCCCAGCATTTT. Translating it yields CAIRDSNQPQHF.

The chain combines TRBV5-1 with TRBJ1-1, with D perhaps matching TRBD1 (6 bases). Per germline, CDR1 SGHRS and CDR2 YFSETQ. This CDR3 is 14 amino acids long. Deletions cut 5 bases from V and 0 bases from J, with 11 bases between. Written as DNA, the CDR3 is TGCGCCAGCAGGATAACAGGGATGAACACTGAAGCTTTCTTT. The encoded protein is CASRITGMNTEAFF.